The entry below gives a single T cell receptor (beta chain) sequence along with its context. This clonotype was picked up many times. No cognate antigen has been identified for it. No clone much larger than this one lies a single base away; base qualities are absent. These data come from a study of early T cells in non-severe SARS-CoV-2 infection (dated by TCRdb to about 2021). Broadly, across the study: TCR sequencing used bulk RNA from unsorted whole blood, so alpha and beta chains could not be paired.

Receptors were amplified or captured by 5' RACE. The sample was run on a NextSeq 500. The TCR library protocol attached unique molecular identifiers to individual cDNA molecules to correct for sequencing error and PCR bias. Both TCR alpha and beta chains were sequenced, and tight co-correlation was observed between alpha and beta sequence abundances in each sample. Concerning the study's data processing: Decombinator V4 was used to annotate the V gene, J gene and CDR3 of the TCR sequences. TCRs were defined as expanded if a significant change between any two time points was detected under a Poisson model with p below 0.0001. Abundances of TCRs were expressed as counts per million after normalisation to the total number of TCRs sequenced in each sample. TRAV1-2 paired with TRAJ12, TRAJ20 or TRAJ33 defined MAIT TCRs, while TRAV10 paired with TRAJ18 defined iNKT TCRs. VDJdb, accessed 1 November 2021, was searched for CMV, EBV and SARS-CoV-2 annotated TCRs, excluding TCRs annotated for multiple antigens. TCRdb applied fastp at Q25 and MiXCR to the public reads, then kept only in-frame beta chains. CDR3 protein duplicates are merged, each entry listing the most common genes and DNA. Here the V and J calls rest on TCRdb's processing, not on the authors' analysis. The sample table shows more than 20,000 distinct CDR3 sequences, and 4% to 4.5% are seen once. Clones ranked in the top ten supply under 4.5% of the sample.

Beyond this particular receptor, the publication reports: VDJdb matching was skewed toward anti-spike CD8 responses and likely underestimated virus-specific expansions by missing private and CD4 specificities.

Including cysteine and phenylalanine, the CDR3 has 16 amino acids. This entry keeps only the CDR3 DNA: 48 bases, framed from base 1. The germline V gene encodes CDR1 MNHNY and CDR2 SVGAGI (reference sequence). V ends up 1 base short and J 7 bases short, with an unmatched junction base count of 4. Set within a cohort of healthcare workers in London, UK, this nested case-control study involved weekly PCR testing of nasopharyngeal swabs along with blood sampling. Healthcare workers were recruited during the week of the UK lockdown, between 23 and 31 March 2020, and followed weekly for up to about 15 weeks.

The chain was built from TRBV6-6 and TRBJ2-1; TRBD2 matches 13 bases in the middle. Sequenced sample: whole blood. This clonotype was obtained from an adult who was a healthcare worker with PCR-confirmed SARS-CoV-2 infection or an uninfected control (not recorded which). Here is the DNA: TGTGCCAGCAGTTACTTTGGGACTAGCGGGAAGAATGAGCAGTTCTTC. Translated, this is CASSYFGTSGKNEQFF.